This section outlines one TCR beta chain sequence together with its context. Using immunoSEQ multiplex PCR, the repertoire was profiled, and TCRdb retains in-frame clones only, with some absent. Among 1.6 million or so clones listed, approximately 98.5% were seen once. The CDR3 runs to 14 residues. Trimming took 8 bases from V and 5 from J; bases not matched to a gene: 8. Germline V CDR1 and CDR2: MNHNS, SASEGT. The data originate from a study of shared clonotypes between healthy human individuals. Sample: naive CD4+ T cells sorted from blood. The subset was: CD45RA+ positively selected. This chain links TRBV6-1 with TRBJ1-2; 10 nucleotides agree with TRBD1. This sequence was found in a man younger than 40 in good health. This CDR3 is CASGLGQGVYGYTF. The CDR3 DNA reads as TGTGCCAGCGGGCTCGGACAGGGGGTATATGGCTACACCTTC.